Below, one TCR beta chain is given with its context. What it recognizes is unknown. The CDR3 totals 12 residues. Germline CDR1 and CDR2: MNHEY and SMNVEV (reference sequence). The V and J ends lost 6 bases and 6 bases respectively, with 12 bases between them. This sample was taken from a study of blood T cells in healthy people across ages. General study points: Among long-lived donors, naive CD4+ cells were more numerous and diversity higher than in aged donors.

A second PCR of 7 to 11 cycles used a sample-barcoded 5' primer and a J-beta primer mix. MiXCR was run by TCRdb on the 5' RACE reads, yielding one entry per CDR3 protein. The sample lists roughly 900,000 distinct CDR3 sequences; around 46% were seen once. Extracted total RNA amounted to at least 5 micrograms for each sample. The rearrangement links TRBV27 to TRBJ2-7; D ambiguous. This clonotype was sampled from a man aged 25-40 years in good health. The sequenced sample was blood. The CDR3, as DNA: TGTGCCAGCAGACGGCCCGGGTCCGAGCAGTACTTC. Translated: CASRRPGSEQYF.